This entry features one TCR beta chain sequence. Its specificity is unknown. This record belongs to a study of monozygotic twins with inflammatory bowel disease. Study-wide results and caveats: The inverse Simpson measure of TCRbeta diversity was lower in IBD patients than in healthy co-twins. Researchers reported no repertoire similarity difference between concordant and discordant twins, possibly from limited power. Healthy twins showed more clonotype sharing with others than IBD patients, especially patients with disease activity.

Germline assignment: CDR1 SGHRS and CDR2 YFSETQ. CDR3 length equals 15 residues. Researchers used about 3,500 ng of total RNA for each TCR library. Following a re-call of the 5' RACE reads, TCRdb has one entry per CDR3 protein and lacks DNA. The sample's table shows 150,000 to 200,000 distinct CDR3 sequences. This clonotype was sampled from a human donor with ulcerative colitis or Crohn's disease, or a healthy co-twin of an affected twin (not recorded which). The rearrangement uses TRBV5-1 and TRBJ2-3. The sequenced sample consisted of blood. This CDR3 reads CASSKRSLHTDTQYF.